This T cell receptor (beta chain) originates from a study of cytomegalovirus exposure and HLA in healthy donors. PCR involved 60 Vbeta and 13 Jbeta primers. The data were produced by immunoSEQ multiplex PCR, yet TCRdb's version contains in-frame clones alone and is incomplete. This sample contains 40,000 or so clones. Study-level findings and limits: By HLA locus, TCR association rates varied in a later analysis, with DRB1 showing the most and HLA-C the fewest.

The germline V and J ends were trimmed by 2 bases and 1 base, with 9 bases remaining between them. The CDR3 has 15 amino acids. Germline CDR1 reads SGHNT; CDR2 reads YYREEE (reference sequence). Of note for this clone: Its antigen remains unidentified.

Sequences were obtained from PBMCs. V and J are TRBV5-4 and TRBJ2-2, with D possibly TRBD1 on 6 matching bases. The clonotype was recovered from a woman younger than 45 in good health and CMV-seropositive. The CDR3 nucleotides read TGTGCCAGCAGCTTCGGGACACGGAACACCGGGGAGCTGTTTTTT. Its protein is CASSFGTRNTGELFF.